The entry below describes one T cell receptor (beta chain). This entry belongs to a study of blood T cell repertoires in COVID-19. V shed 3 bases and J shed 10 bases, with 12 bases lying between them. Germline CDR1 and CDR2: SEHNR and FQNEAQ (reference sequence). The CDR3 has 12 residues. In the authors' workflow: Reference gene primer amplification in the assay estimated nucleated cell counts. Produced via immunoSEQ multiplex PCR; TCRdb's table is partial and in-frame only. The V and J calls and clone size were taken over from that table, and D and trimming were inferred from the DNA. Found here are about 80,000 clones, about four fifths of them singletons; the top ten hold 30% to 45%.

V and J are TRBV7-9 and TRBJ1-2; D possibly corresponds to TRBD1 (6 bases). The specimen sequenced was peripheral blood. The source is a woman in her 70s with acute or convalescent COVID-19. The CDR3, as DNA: TGTGCCAGCAGCTTCGGGACACTCTTCTACACCTTC. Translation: CASSFGTLFYTF.